Shown below are 9 T cell receptor beta chains from a single sample sequenced in a study of T cell responses to AZD1222 COVID-19 vaccine. Method: immunoSEQ multiplex PCR; TCRdb's copy keeps in-frame clones and lacks some. The table shows about 110,000 clones, with 89% occurring only once. The sample was peripheral blood, taken on day 0 of MenACWY control vaccination. These receptors all come from an adult in good health.

In nucleotides, the CDR3 is TGTGCCAGCAGCTTAGGTGGCCAACGGGCTGGAAACACCATATATTTT. It specifies CASSLGGQRAGNTIYF. The chain links TRBV13 to TRBJ1-3, with D uncertain. Trimming took off 0 bases at V and 2 bases at J, with 11 bases between the two ends. The CDR3 is 16 amino acids. Germline CDR1 PRHDT, CDR2 FYEKMQ (reference sequence).

The chain combines TRBV2 with TRBJ1-5; no clear D gene. Germline assignment: CDR1 SNHLY and CDR2 FYNNEI. CDR3 size: 15 residues. Between the trimmed V and J ends, which lost 3 bases and 5 bases, there was a span of 14 bases. The CDR3 region has the DNA TGTGCCAGCAGTGAGGCGGGTACAGCCTATCAGCCCCAGCATTTT. Residues: CASSEAGTAYQPQHF.

The genes are TRBV11-2 and TRBJ2-3, with D tentatively TRBD1 (6 bases). The V and J ends lost 6 bases and 1 base respectively, with 14 bases between them. The V gene's germline CDR1 is SGHAT and CDR2 FQNNGV. The CDR3 contains 15 residues. CDR3 sequence (DNA): TGTGCCAGCAGGACGTGGGGGCTGGGCACAGATACGCAGTATTTT. Its protein is CASRTWGLGTDTQYF.

The CDR3 sequence: CASSLGGTGLYEQYF. In nucleotides, the CDR3 is TGTGCCAGCAGCTTGGGAGGGACAGGGTTGTACGAGCAGTACTTC. J is TRBJ2-7 and V is TRBV5-4; 9 nucleotides match TRBD1. The trim removed 0 bases at V and 4 bases at J, leaving 5 bases unmatched. This CDR3 region has 15 residues. The germline V gene encodes CDR1 SGHNT and CDR2 YYREEE (reference sequence).

This rearrangement joins TRBV4-3 to TRBJ1-1; weak D call: TRBD1 (5 bases). The CDR3 runs 16 residues. Trimming removed 1 base from V and 4 bases from J, with 16 bases in between. Germline V gene data show CDR1 as LGHNA and CDR2 as YSLEER. In DNA form, the CDR3 reads TGCGCCAGCAGCCAAGCTCCGTTGGGGGAGGGCACTGAAGCTTTCTTT. Translation: CASSQAPLGEGTEAFF.

The chain has TRBV6-5 and TRBJ2-7, with 9 bases matching TRBD1. Per germline, CDR1 MNHEY and CDR2 SVGAGI. The length of the CDR3 is 14 residues. V trimming: 7 bases; J trimming: 2 bases; junction bases outside the gene matches: 6. The chain's CDR3 is CASIQRTGAYEQYF. CDR3 DNA sequence: TGTGCCAGCATCCAAAGGACAGGGGCCTACGAGCAGTACTTC.

The chain has TRBV5-4 and TRBJ2-4; 7 nucleotides match TRBD1. The CDR3 totals 15 residues. The germline gives CDR1 SGHNT, CDR2 YYREEE (reference sequence). With V trimmed by 1 base and J by 1 base, 2 bases remained unmatched. CDR3 protein: CASSLQQGAKNIQYF. The CDR3 region has the DNA TGTGCCAGCAGCTTGCAACAGGGGGCCAAAAACATTCAGTACTTC.

The V and J genes are TRBV19 and TRBJ2-7; D gene ambiguous. V lost 1 base and J 7 bases, leaving 17 bases between the germline ends. The length of the CDR3 is 15 residues. Germline V CDR1 and CDR2: LNHDA, SQIVND (reference sequence). The CDR3 spells CASSIVGTSSGEQYF. The DNA of the CDR3 is TGTGCCAGTAGTATAGTTGGAACCTCGAGTGGGGAGCAGTACTTC.

The chain has TRBV30 and TRBJ1-2; 8 bases match TRBD1. The germline gives CDR1 GTSNPN, CDR2 SVGIG (reference sequence). This CDR3 has 13 amino acids. The junction had 5 bases not matched to a gene; V was cut back by 1 base and J by 7 bases. CDR3: CAWSDQGAGGYTF. As DNA, the CDR3 is TGTGCCTGGAGTGATCAGGGGGCGGGTGGCTACACCTTC.